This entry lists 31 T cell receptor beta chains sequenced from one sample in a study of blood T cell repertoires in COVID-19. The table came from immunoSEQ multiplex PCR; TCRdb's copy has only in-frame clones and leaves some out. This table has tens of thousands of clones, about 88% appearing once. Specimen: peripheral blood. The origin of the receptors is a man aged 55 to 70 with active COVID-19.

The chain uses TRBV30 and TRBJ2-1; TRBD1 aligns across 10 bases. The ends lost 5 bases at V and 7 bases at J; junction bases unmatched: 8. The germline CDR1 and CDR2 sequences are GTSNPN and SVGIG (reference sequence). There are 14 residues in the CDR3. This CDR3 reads CAWGDRGLGNEQFF. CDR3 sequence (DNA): TGTGCCTGGGGGGACAGGGGATTAGGGAATGAGCAGTTCTTC.

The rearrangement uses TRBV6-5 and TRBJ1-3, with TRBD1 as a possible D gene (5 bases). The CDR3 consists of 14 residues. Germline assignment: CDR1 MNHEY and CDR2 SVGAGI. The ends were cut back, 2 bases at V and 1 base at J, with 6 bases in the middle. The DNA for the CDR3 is TGTGCCAGCAGTTACGGGGGGTCTGGAAACACCATATATTTT. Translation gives CASSYGGSGNTIYF.

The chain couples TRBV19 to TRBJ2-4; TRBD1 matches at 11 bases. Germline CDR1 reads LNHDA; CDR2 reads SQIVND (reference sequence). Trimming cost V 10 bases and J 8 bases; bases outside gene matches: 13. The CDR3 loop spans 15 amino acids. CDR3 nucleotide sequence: TGTGCCACCCAAAAGGGACAGGGGGGAGCGGACATTCAGTACTTC. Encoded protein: CATQKGQGGADIQYF.

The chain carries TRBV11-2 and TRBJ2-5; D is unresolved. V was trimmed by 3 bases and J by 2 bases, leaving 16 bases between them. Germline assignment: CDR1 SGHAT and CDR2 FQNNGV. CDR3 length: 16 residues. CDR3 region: CASSLSVARGQETQYF. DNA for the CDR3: TGTGCCAGCAGCTTGAGTGTTGCTCGCGGACAAGAGACCCAGTACTTC.

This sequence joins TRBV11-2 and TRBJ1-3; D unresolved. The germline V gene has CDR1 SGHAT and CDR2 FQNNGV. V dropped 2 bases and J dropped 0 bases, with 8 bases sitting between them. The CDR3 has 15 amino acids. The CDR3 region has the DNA TGTGCCAGCAGCTTACAACAGATCTCTGGAAACACCATATATTTT. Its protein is CASSLQQISGNTIYF.

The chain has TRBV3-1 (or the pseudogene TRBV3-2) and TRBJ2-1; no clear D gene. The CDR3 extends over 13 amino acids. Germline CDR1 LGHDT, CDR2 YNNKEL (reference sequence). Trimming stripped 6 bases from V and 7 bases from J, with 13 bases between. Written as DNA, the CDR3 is TGTGCCAGCAGTTACCGACGGCGGAATGAGCAGTTCTTC. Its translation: CASSYRRRNEQFF.

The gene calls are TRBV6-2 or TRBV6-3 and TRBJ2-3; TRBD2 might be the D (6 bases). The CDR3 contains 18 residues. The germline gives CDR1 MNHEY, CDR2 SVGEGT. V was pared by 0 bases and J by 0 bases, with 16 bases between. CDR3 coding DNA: TGTGCCAGCAGTTACTCCCTACTAGCAGCCGCTAGCACAGATACGCAGTATTTT. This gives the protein CASSYSLLAAASTDTQYF.

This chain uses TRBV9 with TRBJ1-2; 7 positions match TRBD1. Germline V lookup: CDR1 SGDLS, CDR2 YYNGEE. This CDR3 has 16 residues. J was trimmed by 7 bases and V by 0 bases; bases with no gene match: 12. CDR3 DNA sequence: TGTGCCAGCAGCGTAGTTCACAGGGGACGCTCGAGTGGCTACACCTTC. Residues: CASSVVHRGRSSGYTF.

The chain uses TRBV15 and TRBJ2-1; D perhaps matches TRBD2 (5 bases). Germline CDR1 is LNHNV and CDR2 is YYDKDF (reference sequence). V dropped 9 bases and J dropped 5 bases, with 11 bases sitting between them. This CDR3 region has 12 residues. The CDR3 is CATEEADNEQFF. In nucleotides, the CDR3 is TGTGCCACGGAGGAGGCAGACAATGAGCAGTTCTTC.

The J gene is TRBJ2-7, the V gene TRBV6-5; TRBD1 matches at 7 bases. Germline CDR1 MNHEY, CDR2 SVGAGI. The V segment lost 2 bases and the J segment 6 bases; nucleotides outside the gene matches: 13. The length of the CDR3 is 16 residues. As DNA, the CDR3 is TGTGCCAGCAGTTACAACTTCGGGACAGATTCGTCCGAGCAGTACTTC. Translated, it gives CASSYNFGTDSSEQYF.

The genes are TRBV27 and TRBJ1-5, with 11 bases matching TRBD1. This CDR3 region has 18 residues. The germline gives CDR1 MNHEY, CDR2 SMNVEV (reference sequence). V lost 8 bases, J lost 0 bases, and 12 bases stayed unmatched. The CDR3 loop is CASAPRTGGPNSNQPQHF. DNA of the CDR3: TGTGCCAGCGCCCCCCGGACAGGGGGCCCGAATAGCAATCAGCCCCAGCATTTT.

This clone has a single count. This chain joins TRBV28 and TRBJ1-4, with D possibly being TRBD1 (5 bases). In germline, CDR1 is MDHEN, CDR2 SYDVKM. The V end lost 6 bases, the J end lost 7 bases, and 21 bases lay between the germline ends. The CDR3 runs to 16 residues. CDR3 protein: CASSTGSGGLGEKLFF. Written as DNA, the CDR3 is TGTGCCAGCAGCACCGGATCGGGGGGGTTGGGTGAAAAACTGTTTTTT. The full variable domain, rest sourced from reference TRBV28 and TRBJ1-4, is DVKVTQSSRYLVKRTGEKVFLECVQDMDHENMFWYRQDPGLGLRLIYFSYDVKMKEKGDIPEGYSVSREKKERFSLILESASTNQTSMYLCASSTGSGGLGEKLFFGSGTQLSVL.

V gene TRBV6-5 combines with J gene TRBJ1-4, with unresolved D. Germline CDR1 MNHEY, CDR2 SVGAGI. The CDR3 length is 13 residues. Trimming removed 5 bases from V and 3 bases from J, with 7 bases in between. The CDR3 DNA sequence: TGTGCCAGCAGTCTGGGAGCTAATGAAAAACTGTTTTTT. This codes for CASSLGANEKLFF.

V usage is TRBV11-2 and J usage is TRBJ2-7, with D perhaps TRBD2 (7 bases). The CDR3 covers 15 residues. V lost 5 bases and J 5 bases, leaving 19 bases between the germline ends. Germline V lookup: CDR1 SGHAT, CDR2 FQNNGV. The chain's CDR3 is CASSPLLSGGHEQYF. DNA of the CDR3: TGTGCCAGCAGCCCTCTTTTGTCGGGGGGCCACGAGCAGTACTTC.

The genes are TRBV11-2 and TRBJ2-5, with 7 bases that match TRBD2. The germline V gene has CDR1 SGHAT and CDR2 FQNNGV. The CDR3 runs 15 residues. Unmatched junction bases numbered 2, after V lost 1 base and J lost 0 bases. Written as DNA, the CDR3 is TGTGCCAGCAGCTTAGGGGGGACTAACCAAGAGACCCAGTACTTC. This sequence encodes CASSLGGTNQETQYF. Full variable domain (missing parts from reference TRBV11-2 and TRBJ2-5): EAGVAQSPRYKIIEKRQSVAFWCNPISGHATLYWYQQILGQGPKLLIQFQNNGVVDDSQLPKDRFSAERLKGVDSTLKIQPAKLEDSAVYLCASSLGGTNQETQYFGPGTRLLVL.

The CDR3 DNA is TGTGCCAGCAGCTTGAGGCTCGCAACTAATGAAAAACTGTTTTTT. Amino acid sequence: CASSLRLATNEKLFF. The rearrangement uses TRBV7-8 and TRBJ1-4; no clear D gene. The CDR3 covers 15 residues. CDR1 and CDR2 from the germline V gene are SGHVS and FQNEAQ. V was shortened by 3 bases and J by 0 bases, with 8 bases between the two germline ends.

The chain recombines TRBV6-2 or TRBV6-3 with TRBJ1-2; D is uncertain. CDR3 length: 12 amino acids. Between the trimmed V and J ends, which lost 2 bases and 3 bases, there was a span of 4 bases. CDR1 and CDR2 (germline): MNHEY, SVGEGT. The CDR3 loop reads CASSYVDYGYTF. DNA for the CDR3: TGTGCCAGCAGTTACGTAGACTATGGCTACACCTTC.

This CDR3 is CASSESGGSGETQYF. CDR3 nucleotide sequence: TGTGCCAGCAGTGAATCAGGGGGCTCGGGGGAGACCCAGTACTTC. This chain links TRBV6-1 with TRBJ2-5; 8 bases are a match to TRBD1. This CDR3 spans 15 amino acids. V was pared by 2 bases and J by 5 bases, with 7 bases of the junction left unmatched. Germline CDR1 reads MNHNS; CDR2 reads SASEGT.

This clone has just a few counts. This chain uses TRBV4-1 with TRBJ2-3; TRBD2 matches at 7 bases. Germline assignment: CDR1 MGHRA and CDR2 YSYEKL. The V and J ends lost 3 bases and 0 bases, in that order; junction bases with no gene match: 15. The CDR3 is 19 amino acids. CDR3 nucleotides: TGCGCCAGCAGCCACTCCCCCCTAGCTAGCGGACCTAGCACAGATACGCAGTATTTT. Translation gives CASSHSPLASGPSTDTQYF.

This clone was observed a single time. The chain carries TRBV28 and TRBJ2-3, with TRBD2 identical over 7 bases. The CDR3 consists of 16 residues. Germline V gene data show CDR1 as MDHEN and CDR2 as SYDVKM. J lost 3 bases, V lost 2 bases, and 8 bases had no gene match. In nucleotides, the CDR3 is TGTGCCAGCAGTTTAGATGGGGCGGGAGCAACAGATACGCAGTATTTT. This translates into CASSLDGAGATDTQYF.

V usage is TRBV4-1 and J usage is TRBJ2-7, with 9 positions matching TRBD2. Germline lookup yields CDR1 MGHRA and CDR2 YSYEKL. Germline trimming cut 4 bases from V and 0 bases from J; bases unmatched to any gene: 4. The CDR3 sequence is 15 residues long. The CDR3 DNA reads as TGCGCCAGCAGCCGAATTAGCGGGAGCTCCTACGAGCAGTACTTC. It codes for CASSRISGSSYEQYF.

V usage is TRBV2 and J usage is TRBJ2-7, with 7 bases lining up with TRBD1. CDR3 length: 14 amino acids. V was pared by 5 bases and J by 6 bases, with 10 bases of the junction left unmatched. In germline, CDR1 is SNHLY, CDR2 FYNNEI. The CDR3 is CASSSGTVGAEQYF. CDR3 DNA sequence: TGTGCCAGCAGTTCCGGGACAGTGGGGGCCGAGCAGTACTTC.

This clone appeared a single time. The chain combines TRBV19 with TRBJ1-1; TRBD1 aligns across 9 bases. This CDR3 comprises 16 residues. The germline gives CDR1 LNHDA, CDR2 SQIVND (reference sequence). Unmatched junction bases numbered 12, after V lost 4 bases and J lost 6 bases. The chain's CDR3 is CASSTTDRGRWAEAFF. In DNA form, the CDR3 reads TGTGCCAGTAGTACTACGGACAGGGGTAGGTGGGCTGAAGCTTTCTTT.

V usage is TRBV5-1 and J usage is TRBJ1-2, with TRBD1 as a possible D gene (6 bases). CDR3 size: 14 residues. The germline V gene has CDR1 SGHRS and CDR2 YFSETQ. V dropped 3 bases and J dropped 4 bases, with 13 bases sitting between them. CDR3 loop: CASSSILGAYGYTF. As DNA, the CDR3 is TGCGCCAGCAGCTCCATCTTGGGGGCCTATGGCTACACCTTC. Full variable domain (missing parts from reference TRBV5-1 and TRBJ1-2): KAGVTQTPRYLIKTRGQQVTLSCSPISGHRSVSWYQQTPGQGLQFLFEYFSETQRNKGNFPGRFSGRQFSNSRSEMNVSTLELGDSALYLCASSSILGAYGYTFGSGTRLTVV.

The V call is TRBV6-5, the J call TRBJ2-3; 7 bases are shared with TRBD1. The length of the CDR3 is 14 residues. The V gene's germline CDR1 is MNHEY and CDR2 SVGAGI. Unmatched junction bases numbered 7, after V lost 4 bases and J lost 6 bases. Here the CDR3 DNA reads TGTGCCAGCAGTTCGGACAGGACCACCGATACGCAGTATTTT. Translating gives CASSSDRTTDTQYF.

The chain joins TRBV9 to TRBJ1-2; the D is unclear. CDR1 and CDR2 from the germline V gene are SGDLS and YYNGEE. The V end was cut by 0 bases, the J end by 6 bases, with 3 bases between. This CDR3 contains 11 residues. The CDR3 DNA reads TGTGCCAGCAGCGTAGCTAATGGCTACACCTTC. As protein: CASSVANGYTF.

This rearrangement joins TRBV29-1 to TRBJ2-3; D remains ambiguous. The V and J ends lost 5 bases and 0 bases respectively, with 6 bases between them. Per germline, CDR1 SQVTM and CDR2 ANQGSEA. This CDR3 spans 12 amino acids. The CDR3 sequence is CSVTRSTDTQYF. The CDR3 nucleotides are TGCAGCGTTACGAGGAGCACAGATACGCAGTATTTT.

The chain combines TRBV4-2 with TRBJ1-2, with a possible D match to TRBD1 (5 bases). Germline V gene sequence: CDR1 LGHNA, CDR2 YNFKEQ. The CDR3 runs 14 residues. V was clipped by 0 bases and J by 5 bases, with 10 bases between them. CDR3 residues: CASSQDWGEYGYTF. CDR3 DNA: TGTGCCAGCAGCCAAGATTGGGGGGAATATGGCTACACCTTC.

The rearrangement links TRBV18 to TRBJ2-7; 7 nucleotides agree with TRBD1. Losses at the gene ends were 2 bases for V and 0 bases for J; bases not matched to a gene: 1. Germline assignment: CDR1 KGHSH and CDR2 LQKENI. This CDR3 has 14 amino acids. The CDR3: CASSPAGGSYEQYF. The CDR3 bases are TGTGCCAGCTCACCAGCAGGGGGCTCCTACGAGCAGTACTTC.

CDR3 amino acids: CASSQGLQGRPYNEQFF. As DNA, the CDR3 is TGCGCCAGCAGCCAAGGACTACAGGGGAGACCCTACAATGAGCAGTTCTTC. The V gene is TRBV4-1, the J gene TRBJ2-1; 7 nucleotides line up with TRBD1. Losses at the gene ends were 1 base for V and 2 bases for J; bases not matched to a gene: 8. Germline V gene lookup returns CDR1 MGHRA and CDR2 YSYEKL. CDR3 length: 17 residues.

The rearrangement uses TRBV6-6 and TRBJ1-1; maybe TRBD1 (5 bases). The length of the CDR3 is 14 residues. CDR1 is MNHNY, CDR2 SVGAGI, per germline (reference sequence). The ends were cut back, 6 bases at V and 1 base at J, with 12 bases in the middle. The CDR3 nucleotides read TGTGCCAGCAGCTCGACAGACCCGAACACTGAAGCTTTCTTT. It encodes CASSSTDPNTEAFF.